This T cell receptor (beta chain) was sequenced during a study of cytomegalovirus exposure and HLA in healthy donors. Across the study: Sequencing of roughly 180 million T cells in an earlier analysis found 95 million to 120 million unique TCR beta sequences. Counted in an early data release were about 86 million unique TCRs from HLA-typed donors.

Healthy bone marrow donors formed the donor group. This PCR relied on a set of 60 Vbeta primers and 13 Jbeta primers. The protocol was immunoSEQ multiplex PCR, while the TCRdb copy is restricted to in-frame clones and leaves out a portion. The profile covers about 78,000 clones, with about two thirds appearing a single time and less than 7.5% taken by the ten largest. This CDR3 has 14 residues. The ends were cut back, 2 bases at V and 8 bases at J, with 16 bases in the middle. Germline CDR1 is SGHNT and CDR2 is YYREEE (reference sequence). The sequence was collected from a man aged 25-45 years in good health and CMV-seropositive. The sequenced material came from PBMCs. The gene calls are TRBV5-4 and TRBJ1-2, with D uncertain. The CDR3 region has the DNA TGTGCCAGCAGCTTAGTCCGACCGGCGGAGGGCTACACCTTC. It specifies CASSLVRPAEGYTF.